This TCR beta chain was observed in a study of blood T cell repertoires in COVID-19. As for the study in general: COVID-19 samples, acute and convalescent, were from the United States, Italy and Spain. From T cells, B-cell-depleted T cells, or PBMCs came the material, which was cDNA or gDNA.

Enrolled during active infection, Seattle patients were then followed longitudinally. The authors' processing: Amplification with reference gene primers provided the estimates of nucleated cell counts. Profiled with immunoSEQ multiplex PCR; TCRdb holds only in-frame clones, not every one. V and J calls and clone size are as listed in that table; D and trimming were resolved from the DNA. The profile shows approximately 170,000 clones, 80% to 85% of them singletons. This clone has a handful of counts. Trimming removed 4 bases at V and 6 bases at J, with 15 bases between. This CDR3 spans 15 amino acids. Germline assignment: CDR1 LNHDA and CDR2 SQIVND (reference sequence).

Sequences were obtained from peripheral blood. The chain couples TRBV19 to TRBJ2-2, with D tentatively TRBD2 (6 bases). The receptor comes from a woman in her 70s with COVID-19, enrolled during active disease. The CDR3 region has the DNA TGTGCCAGTAGTACGACGGGAGTACGCGCCGGGGAGCTGTTTTTT. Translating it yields CASSTTGVRAGELFF.